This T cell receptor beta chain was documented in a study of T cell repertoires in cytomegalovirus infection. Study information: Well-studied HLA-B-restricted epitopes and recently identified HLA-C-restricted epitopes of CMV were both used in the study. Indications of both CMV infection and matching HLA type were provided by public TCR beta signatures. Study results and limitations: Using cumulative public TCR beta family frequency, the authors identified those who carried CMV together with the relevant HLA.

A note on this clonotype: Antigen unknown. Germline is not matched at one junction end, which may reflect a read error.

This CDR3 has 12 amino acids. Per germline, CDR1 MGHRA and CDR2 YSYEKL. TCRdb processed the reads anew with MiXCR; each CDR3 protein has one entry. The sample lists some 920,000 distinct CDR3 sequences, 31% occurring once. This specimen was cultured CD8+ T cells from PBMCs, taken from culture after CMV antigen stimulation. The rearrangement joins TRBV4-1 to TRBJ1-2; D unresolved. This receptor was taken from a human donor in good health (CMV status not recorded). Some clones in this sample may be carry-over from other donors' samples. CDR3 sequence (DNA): TGTGCCAGCAGCCCCGATGGGAGTGGCTACACCTTC. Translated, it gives CASSPDGSGYTF.